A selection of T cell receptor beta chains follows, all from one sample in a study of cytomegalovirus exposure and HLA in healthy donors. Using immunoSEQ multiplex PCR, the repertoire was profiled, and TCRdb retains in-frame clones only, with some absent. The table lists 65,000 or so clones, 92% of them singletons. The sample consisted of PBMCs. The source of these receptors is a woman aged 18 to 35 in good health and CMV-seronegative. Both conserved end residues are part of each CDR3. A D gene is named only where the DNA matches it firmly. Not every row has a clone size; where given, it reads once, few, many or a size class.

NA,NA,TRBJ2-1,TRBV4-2,CASSQAPAESYNEQFF,TGTGCCAGCAGCCAAGCCCCAGCGGAGTCATACAATGAGCAGTTCTTC
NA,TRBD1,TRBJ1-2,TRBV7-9,CASSSPGTGIDYGYTF,TGTGCCAGCAGCTCCCCCGGGACAGGGATAGACTATGGCTACACCTTC
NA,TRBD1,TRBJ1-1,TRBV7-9,CASSLARTGSTEAFF,TGTGCCAGCAGCTTGGCCAGGACAGGGAGCACTGAAGCTTTCTTT
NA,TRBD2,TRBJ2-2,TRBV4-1,CASSQDWSSGVNTGELFF,TGCGCCAGCAGCCAAGATTGGTCTAGCGGGGTGAACACCGGGGAGCTGTTTTTT
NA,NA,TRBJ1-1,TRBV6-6,CASSYGGNTEAFF,TGTGCCAGCAGTTACGGAGGGAACACTGAAGCTTTCTTT
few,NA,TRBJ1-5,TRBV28,CASSRRGNQPQHF,TGTGCCAGCAGTCGACGGGGCAATCAGCCCCAGCATTTT
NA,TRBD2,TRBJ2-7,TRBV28,CASGLAGAPSWEQYF,TGTGCCAGCGGACTAGCGGGCGCCCCTTCGTGGGAGCAGTACTTC
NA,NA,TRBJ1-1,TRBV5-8,CASSLVPGMNTEAFF,TGTGCCAGCAGCTTGGTCCCGGGGATGAACACTGAAGCTTTCTTT
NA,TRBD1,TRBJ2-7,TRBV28,CASSSGQGWNEQYF,TGTGCCAGCAGTTCCGGACAGGGTTGGAACGAGCAGTACTTC
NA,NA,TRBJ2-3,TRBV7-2,CASSLGPSLSHTQYF,TGTGCCAGCAGCTTAGGTCCATCTCTATCCCATACGCAGTATTTT